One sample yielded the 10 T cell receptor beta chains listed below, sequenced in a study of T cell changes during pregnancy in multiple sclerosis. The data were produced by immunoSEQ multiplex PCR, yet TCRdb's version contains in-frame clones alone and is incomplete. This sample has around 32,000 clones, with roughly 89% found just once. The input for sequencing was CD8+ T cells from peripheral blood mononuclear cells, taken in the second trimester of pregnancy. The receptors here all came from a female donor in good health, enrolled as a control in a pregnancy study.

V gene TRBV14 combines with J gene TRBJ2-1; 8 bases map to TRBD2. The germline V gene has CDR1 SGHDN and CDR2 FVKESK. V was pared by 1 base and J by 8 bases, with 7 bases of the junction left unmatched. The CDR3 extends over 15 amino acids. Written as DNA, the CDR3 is TGTGCCAGCAGCCAAGCCGGGACTAGTGTCTATGAGCAGTTCTTC. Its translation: CASSQAGTSVYEQFF.

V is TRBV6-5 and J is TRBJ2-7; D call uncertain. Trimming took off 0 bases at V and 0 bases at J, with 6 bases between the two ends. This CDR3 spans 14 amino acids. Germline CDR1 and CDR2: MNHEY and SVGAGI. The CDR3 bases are TGTGCCAGCAGTTACTCAGCTAGCTCCTACGAGCAGTACTTC. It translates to CASSYSASSYEQYF.

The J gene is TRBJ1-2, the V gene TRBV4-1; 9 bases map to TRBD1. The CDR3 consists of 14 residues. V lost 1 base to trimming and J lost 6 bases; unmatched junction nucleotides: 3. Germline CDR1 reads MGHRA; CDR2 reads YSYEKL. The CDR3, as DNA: TGCGCCAGCAGCCAAGCGGGACAGGGAGATGGCTACACCTTC. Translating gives CASSQAGQGDGYTF.

CDR3 DNA: TGTGCCAGCAGCGTAGACAGGGGGCACGGCTACACCTTC. Protein sequence: CASSVDRGHGYTF. The chain uses TRBV9 and TRBJ1-2; 9 bases agree with TRBD1. Trimming removed 0 bases from V and 8 bases from J; junction bases left unmatched: 2. The CDR3 covers 13 residues. CDR1 and CDR2 (germline): SGDLS, YYNGEE. Full variable domain (remainder filled in from reference TRBV9 and TRBJ1-2): DSGVTQTPKHLITATGQRVTLRCSPRSGDLSVYWYQQSLDQGLQFLIQYYNGEERAKGNILERFSAQQFPDLHSELNLSSLELGDSALYFCASSVDRGHGYTFGSGTRLTVV.

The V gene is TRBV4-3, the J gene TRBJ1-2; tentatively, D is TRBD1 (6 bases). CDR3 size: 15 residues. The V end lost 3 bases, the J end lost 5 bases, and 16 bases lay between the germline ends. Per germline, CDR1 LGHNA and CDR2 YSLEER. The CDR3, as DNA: TGCGCCAGCAGCCAGGACTTGACAGGTTCTTATGGCTACACCTTC. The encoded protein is CASSQDLTGSYGYTF.

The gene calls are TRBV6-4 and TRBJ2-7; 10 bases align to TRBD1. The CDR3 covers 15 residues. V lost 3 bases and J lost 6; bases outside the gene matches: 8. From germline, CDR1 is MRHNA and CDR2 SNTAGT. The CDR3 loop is CASSEMPGQGSEQYF. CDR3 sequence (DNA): TGTGCCAGCAGTGAAATGCCGGGACAGGGGAGCGAGCAGTACTTC.

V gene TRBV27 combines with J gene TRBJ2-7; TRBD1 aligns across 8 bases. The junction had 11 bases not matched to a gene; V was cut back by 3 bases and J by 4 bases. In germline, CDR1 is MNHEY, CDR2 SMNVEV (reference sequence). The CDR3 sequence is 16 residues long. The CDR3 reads CASSFGQQGVTYEQYF. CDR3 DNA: TGTGCCAGCAGTTTTGGTCAACAGGGGGTAACGTACGAGCAGTACTTC.

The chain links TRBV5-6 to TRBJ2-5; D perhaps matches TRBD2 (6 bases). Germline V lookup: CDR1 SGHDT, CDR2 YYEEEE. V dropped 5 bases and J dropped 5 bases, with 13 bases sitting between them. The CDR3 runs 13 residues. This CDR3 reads CASRPGGGETQYF. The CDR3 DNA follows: TGTGCCAGCAGACCCGGGGGTGGTGAGACCCAGTACTTC.

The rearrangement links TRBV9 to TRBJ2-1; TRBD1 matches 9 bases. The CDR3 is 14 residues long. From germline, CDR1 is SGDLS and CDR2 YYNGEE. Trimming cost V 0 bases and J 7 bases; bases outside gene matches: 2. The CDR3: CASSVGDRVNEQFF. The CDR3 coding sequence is TGTGCCAGCAGCGTAGGGGACAGGGTAAATGAGCAGTTCTTC. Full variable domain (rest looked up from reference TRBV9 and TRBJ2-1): DSGVTQTPKHLITATGQRVTLRCSPRSGDLSVYWYQQSLDQGLQFLIQYYNGEERAKGNILERFSAQQFPDLHSELNLSSLELGDSALYFCASSVGDRVNEQFFGPGTRLTVL.

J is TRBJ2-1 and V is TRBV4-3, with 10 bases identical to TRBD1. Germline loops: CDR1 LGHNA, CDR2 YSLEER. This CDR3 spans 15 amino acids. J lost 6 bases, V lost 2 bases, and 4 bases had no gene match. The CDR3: CASSQKRTGGNEQFF. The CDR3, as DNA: TGCGCCAGCAGCCAAAAGCGGACAGGGGGCAATGAGCAGTTCTTC.